Each of the 27 T cell receptor beta chains below was sequenced from the same sample in a study of blood T cell repertoires in COVID-19. Some clones are missing from TCRdb's copy, which holds only in-frame ones; the method was immunoSEQ multiplex PCR. Of under 300,000 clones detected, 80% to 90% appear once; the ten largest clones hold 2.2%. Sequences were obtained from peripheral blood. The receptor source for this set is a young man who had recovered from COVID-19.

This rearrangement joins TRBV6-5 to TRBJ2-7, with D possibly TRBD1 on 6 matching bases. Trimming removed 5 bases at V and 0 bases at J, with 14 bases between. CDR3 length: 15 residues. Germline CDR1 reads MNHEY; CDR2 reads SVGAGI. The CDR3 is CASSLDTGPSYEQYF. The CDR3 DNA follows: TGTGCCAGCAGTCTCGACACAGGGCCCTCCTACGAGCAGTACTTC.

This chain's CDR3 is CASSFEGGRVQETQYF. The CDR3 DNA reads as TGTGCCAGCAGCTTTGAAGGAGGGCGGGTCCAAGAGACCCAGTACTTC. The V gene is TRBV7-6, the J gene TRBJ2-5; possible D gene TRBD2, 6 bases. The length of the CDR3 is 16 residues. Trimming pared 3 bases from V and 1 base from J, leaving 15 bases between. Looked up from germline, CDR1 is SGHVS and CDR2 is FNYEAQ.

The V call is TRBV19, the J call TRBJ1-2; D call uncertain. V lost 4 bases, J lost 8 bases, and 20 bases lay in between. Per the germline V gene, CDR1 is LNHDA and CDR2 is SQIVND (reference sequence). This CDR3 is 15 amino acids long. CDR3 region: CASSRHGFREDGYTF. The CDR3 DNA is TGTGCCAGTAGTAGACACGGATTCCGGGAGGACGGCTACACCTTC.

J is TRBJ2-2 and V is TRBV7-2, with TRBD2 matching 13 bases. From germline, CDR1 is SGHTA and CDR2 FQGNSA. V lost 5 bases to trimming and J lost 5 bases; unmatched junction nucleotides: 8. This CDR3 region has 17 residues. The CDR3 here is CASSRVLAGGPTGELFF. The CDR3 DNA sequence: TGTGCCAGCAGCCGTGTACTAGCGGGGGGGCCGACCGGGGAGCTGTTTTTT.

This chain joins TRBV19 and TRBJ2-1, with 7 bases aligning to TRBD2. The V gene's germline CDR1 is LNHDA and CDR2 SQIVND (reference sequence). This CDR3 is 14 amino acids long. The V gene end was trimmed by 3 bases and the J gene end by 9 bases; junction bases not matched to a gene: 8. The CDR3 here is CASSIVGGGGEQFF. Written as DNA, the CDR3 is TGTGCCAGTAGTATCGTTGGCGGGGGAGGTGAGCAGTTCTTC.

The V gene is TRBV6-6, the J gene TRBJ1-4, with no clear D. This CDR3 contains 15 residues. Germline V gene lookup returns CDR1 MNHNY and CDR2 SVGAGI (reference sequence). V was shortened by 2 bases and J by 1 base, with 8 bases between the two germline ends. The CDR3 DNA reads TGTGCCAGCAGTTACGGGCGACAAACTAATGAAAAACTGTTTTTT. Amino acid sequence: CASSYGRQTNEKLFF.

The V call is TRBV11-2, the J call TRBJ1-1, with D perhaps matching TRBD1 (5 bases). Per the germline V gene, CDR1 is SGHAT and CDR2 is FQNNGV. The CDR3 has 13 amino acids. V gave up 6 bases and J gave up 1 base, with 9 bases separating them. Here the CDR3 DNA reads TGTGCCAGCAGTCCAGGGCGGAACACTGAAGCTTTCTTT. This gives the protein CASSPGRNTEAFF.

The DNA for the CDR3 is TGTGCCAGCAGTGTGGAGGGTAGCGGGGTCAATGAGCAGTTCTTC. It is translated as CASSVEGSGVNEQFF. The chain employs TRBV6-4 and TRBJ2-1; 8 bases match TRBD2. Trimming at V came to 4 bases and at J to 6 bases, leaving 8 bases not matched to a gene. The germline V gene encodes CDR1 MRHNA and CDR2 SNTAGT. The length of the CDR3 is 15 residues.

This chain joins TRBV19 and TRBJ2-7, with D tentatively TRBD1 (5 bases). Germline-derived CDR1 and CDR2 are LNHDA and SQIVND (reference sequence). This CDR3 comprises 14 residues. With 3 bases removed from V and 2 bases from J, the gap between germline ends came to 11 bases. The DNA for the CDR3 is TGTGCCAGTAGTATCCAGGGATACCCCTACGAGCAGTACTTC. Protein: CASSIQGYPYEQYF.

The V call is TRBV27, the J call TRBJ2-7, with 9 bases matching TRBD1. After removal of 6 bases from V and 2 bases from J, the junction contained 2 bases not matched to a gene. The CDR3 contains 13 residues. Germline V lookup: CDR1 MNHEY, CDR2 SMNVEV (reference sequence). CDR3 coding DNA: TGTGCCAGCAGGGGGACAGGGCCCTACGAGCAGTACTTC. Its translation is CASRGTGPYEQYF.

The CDR3 here is CAWSETFHGYTF. As DNA, the CDR3 is TGTGCCTGGAGTGAAACATTTCATGGCTACACCTTC. The chain is built from TRBV30 and TRBJ1-2; the D is unclear. CDR3 length: 12 residues. The germline V and J ends were trimmed by 1 base and 6 bases, with 9 bases remaining between them. The V gene's germline CDR1 is GTSNPN and CDR2 SVGIG (reference sequence). The variable domain in full, with the rest retrieved from reference TRBV30 and TRBJ1-2, is SQTIHQWPATLVQPVGSPLSLECTVEGTSNPNLYWYRQAAGRGLQLLFYSVGIGQISSEVPQNLSASRPQDRQFILSSKKLLLSDSGFYLCAWSETFHGYTFGSGTRLTVV.

Note on this clone: Different DNA sequences within this sample yield the same CDR3. The gene calls are TRBV12-3 or TRBV12-4 and TRBJ2-5, with D possibly TRBD2 on 5 matching bases. V was cut by 2 bases and J by 5 bases, with 9 bases left in between. The length of the CDR3 is 13 residues. The chain's CDR3 is CASSLRGGETQYF. CDR3 in DNA: TGTGCCAGCAGTTTAAGAGGCGGGGAGACCCAGTACTTC.

This clone was picked up one time. V usage is TRBV11-2 and J usage is TRBJ2-1, with TRBD1 matching over 7 bases. The junction had 5 bases not matched to a gene; V was cut back by 2 bases and J by 4 bases. The CDR3 has 15 residues. Germline lookup yields CDR1 SGHAT and CDR2 FQNNGV. CDR3 coding DNA: TGTGCCAGCAGCTTAAGGGACAGCCCTTACAATGAGCAGTTCTTC. As protein: CASSLRDSPYNEQFF.

V is TRBV5-4 and J is TRBJ1-1, with 7 bases lining up with TRBD1. J lost 3 bases, V lost 7 bases, and 3 bases had no gene match. CDR1 SGHNT and CDR2 YYREEE come from the germline V gene (reference sequence). The CDR3 has 12 amino acids. CDR3 sequence (DNA): TGTGCCAGCGGCGACAGGGACACTGAAGCTTTCTTT. Amino acid sequence: CASGDRDTEAFF.

The chain uses TRBV5-6 and TRBJ1-5; D ambiguous. The germline V and J ends were trimmed by 3 bases and 0 bases, with 13 bases remaining between them. The CDR3 loop spans 16 amino acids. Germline V lookup: CDR1 SGHDT, CDR2 YYEEEE. CDR3 nucleotide sequence: TGTGCCAGCAGCTCGAGTAACAGCTATAGCAATCAGCCCCAGCATTTT. This gives the protein CASSSSNSYSNQPQHF.

This sequence joins TRBV5-4 and TRBJ2-1; 10 bases are a match to TRBD2. The CDR3 has 17 residues. Per germline, CDR1 SGHNT and CDR2 YYREEE (reference sequence). V lost 0 bases, J lost 3 bases, and 6 bases stayed unmatched. The CDR3 region is CASSLGGGLAIYNEQFF. The CDR3 nucleotides read TGTGCCAGCAGCTTGGGCGGGGGACTAGCGATCTACAATGAGCAGTTCTTC.

The chain has TRBV19 and TRBJ1-2, with D unclear. Trimming shortened V by 11 bases and J by 7 bases, and 20 bases separated the two germline ends. The CDR3 runs to 13 residues. The germline gives CDR1 LNHDA, CDR2 SQIVND (reference sequence). The CDR3 spells CASSPDLVGGYTF. The CDR3 DNA reads as TGTGCCTCTTCGCCAGATCTAGTAGGTGGCTACACCTTC.

This sequence joins TRBV6-4 and TRBJ2-2; tentatively, D is TRBD2 (5 bases). Germline V gene sequence: CDR1 MRHNA, CDR2 SNTAGT. V was pared by 4 bases and J by 1 base, with 7 bases between. The CDR3 has 14 residues. The CDR3 here is CASSVEENTGELFF. DNA for the CDR3: TGTGCCAGCAGTGTGGAGGAGAACACCGGGGAGCTGTTTTTT.

This chain uses TRBV7-6 with TRBJ1-1; 10 bases match TRBD1. V lost 5 bases and J lost 10; bases outside the gene matches: 7. This CDR3 is 13 amino acids long. CDR1 and CDR2 from the germline V gene are SGHVS and FNYEAQ. CDR3 sequence reads: CASSPGQGGIAFF. The CDR3 nucleotides read TGTGCCAGCAGCCCTGGACAGGGGGGGATAGCTTTCTTT.

The CDR3 loop is CASSQQGEVGTLEAFF. The CDR3 coding sequence is TGTGCCAGCAGCCAACAGGGGGAAGTAGGCACTCTTGAAGCTTTCTTT. The gene calls are TRBV4-2 and TRBJ1-1; 7 bases fit TRBD1. In germline, CDR1 is LGHNA, CDR2 YNFKEQ. J gave up 7 bases and V 2 bases, and 13 bases lay outside the gene matches. The CDR3 runs to 16 residues.

This clone appeared a single time. This chain connects TRBV2 to TRBJ1-6; tentative D call: TRBD1 (5 bases). CDR3 length: 18 residues. CDR1 and CDR2 (germline): SNHLY, FYNNEI. The V gene lost 4 bases and the J gene lost 6 bases, with 22 bases spanning the gap. The CDR3, as DNA: TGTGCCAGCAGTGCACAGGCAACAACTTCAAAGGGTAATTCACCCCTCCACTTT. Protein: CASSAQATTSKGNSPLHF.

The chain employs TRBV3-1 (or the pseudogene TRBV3-2) and TRBJ2-6; maybe TRBD2 (5 bases). The germline V gene has CDR1 LGHDT and CDR2 YNNKEL (reference sequence). V shed 8 bases and J shed 1 base, with 15 bases lying between them. This CDR3 has 16 amino acids. The CDR3 nucleotides are TGTGCCAGCGGACTGTGGCGGCCTTCTGGGGCCAACGTCCTGACTTTC. This gives the protein CASGLWRPSGANVLTF.

This sequence joins TRBV15 and TRBJ2-7; 10 bases fit TRBD1. With V trimmed by 3 bases and J by 7 bases, 12 bases remained unmatched. Germline CDR1 reads LNHNV; CDR2 reads YYDKDF (reference sequence). The CDR3 spans 16 residues. The CDR3 nucleotides are TGTGCCACCAGCAGGAGGACGGGACAGGGGCGTGAGGAGCAGTACTTC. It codes for CATSRRTGQGREEQYF.

The V call is TRBV30, the J call TRBJ2-3; 8 nucleotides align to TRBD2. The CDR3 sequence is 13 residues long. V dropped 4 bases and J dropped 1; count of bases not matched to a gene: 1. CDR1 is GTSNPN and CDR2 is SVGIG in the germline V gene (reference sequence). CDR3 nucleotide sequence: TGTGCCTGGACGGGGGGGGGCACAGATACGCAGTATTTT. Translated, it gives CAWTGGGTDTQYF.

J is TRBJ2-1 and V is TRBV25-1, with D perhaps matching TRBD1 (7 bases). V dropped 2 bases and J dropped 0 bases, with 8 bases sitting between them. The CDR3 runs to 15 residues. The germline V gene has CDR1 MGHDK and CDR2 SYGVNS. CDR3 nucleotide sequence: TGTGCCAGCAGTGAACAGGGGGGCTCCTACAATGAGCAGTTCTTC. Its translation: CASSEQGGSYNEQFF.

The genes are TRBV12-3 or TRBV12-4 and TRBJ1-2; D gene uncertain. Trimming removed 2 bases at V and 5 bases at J, with 6 bases between. The CDR3 is 12 amino acids. The CDR3 is CASSLTEYGYTF. The CDR3 DNA sequence: TGTGCCAGCAGTTTAACAGAGTATGGCTACACCTTC.

The V and J genes are TRBV29-1 and TRBJ1-5; D ambiguous. Germline values: CDR1 SQVTM, CDR2 ANQGSEA. There are 12 residues in the CDR3. V lost 5 bases to trimming and J lost 7 bases, with 12 bases between them. The CDR3 spells CSVLEGGQPQHF. CDR3 in DNA: TGCAGCGTTCTTGAAGGAGGGCAGCCCCAGCATTTT.